The 19 T cell receptor beta chains below were found in one sample sequenced in a study of blood T cells in healthy people across ages. The use of a sample-barcoded 5' primer and a J-beta primer mix characterized a second PCR of about 7 to 12 cycles. TCRdb ran MiXCR on the 5' RACE reads and lists one entry per CDR3 protein. The repertoire includes about 780,000 distinct CDR3 sequences, about 47% of them detected once, and 15% to 20% sits in the top ten. Sequenced input: blood. These receptors came from a man older than 75 in good health.

V usage is TRBV20-1 and J usage is TRBJ2-7; D may be TRBD1 or TRBD2 (5 bases each). Germline CDR1 and CDR2: DFQATT and SNEGSKA (reference sequence). This CDR3 contains 17 residues. Between the trimmed V and J ends, which lost 0 bases and 3 bases, there was a span of 21 bases. The CDR3 region has the DNA TGCAGTGCTAGAGATTATAGCCGGTCGGGGCAGTTCTACGAGCAGTACTTC. It translates to CSARDYSRSGQFYEQYF.

V usage is TRBV4-3 and J usage is TRBJ2-3; D could derive from TRBD1 or TRBD2 (5 bases each). V lost 2 bases and J 2 bases, leaving 11 bases between the germline ends. CDR1 and CDR2 from the germline V gene are LGHNA and YSLEER. The CDR3 has 15 residues. Written as DNA, the CDR3 is TGCGCCAGCAGCCAACGGGACCCATACACAGATACGCAGTATTTT. Translated, it gives CASSQRDPYTDTQYF.

This clonotype was counted between two and nine times. The chain is built from TRBV5-8 and TRBJ2-7, with D perhaps matching TRBD2 (6 bases). The CDR3 loop spans 14 amino acids. The germline V and J ends were trimmed by 5 bases and 0 bases, with 12 bases remaining between them. Germline CDR1 reads SGHTS; CDR2 reads YDEGEE. The CDR3 bases are TGTGCCAGCAGGGAGGGGTTCTACTCCTACGAGCAGTACTTC. This sequence encodes CASREGFYSYEQYF.

The V and J genes are TRBV7-2 and TRBJ1-5; the match to TRBD1 covers 7 bases. In germline, CDR1 is SGHTA, CDR2 FQGNSA. J was trimmed by 5 bases and V by 5 bases; bases with no gene match: 9. CDR3 length equals 15 residues. CDR3 sequence: CASSPRQGEHQPQHF. The CDR3 DNA reads TGTGCCAGCAGCCCGCGACAGGGTGAACATCAGCCCCAGCATTTT.

CDR3 in DNA: TGTGCCAGCAGCCCAAGGGGGACTTCAGGTGCCGGGGAGCTGTTTTTT. It encodes CASSPRGTSGAGELFF. This chain joins TRBV7-9 and TRBJ2-2; D possibly matches TRBD1 or TRBD2 (6 bases each). This CDR3 is 16 amino acids long. Trimming pared 5 bases from V and 6 bases from J, leaving 19 bases between. Per germline, CDR1 SEHNR and CDR2 FQNEAQ (reference sequence).

The chain uses TRBV28 and TRBJ2-1; D is possibly TRBD1 (6 bases). The CDR3 is 13 amino acids. Trimming removed 8 bases from V and 10 bases from J, with 18 bases in between. Germline CDR1 MDHEN, CDR2 SYDVKM. In DNA form, the CDR3 reads TGTGCCAGCGGGGGACGAACAGGGATGGAGCAGTTCTTC. It encodes CASGGRTGMEQFF.

The table lists this clonotype with a few counts. J is TRBJ2-5 and V is TRBV20-1, with 10 bases fitting TRBD1. The J call may be incorrect, as the DNA end agrees better with TRBJ2-7. Germline-derived CDR1 and CDR2 are DFQATT and SNEGSKA (reference sequence). The CDR3 is made up of 16 amino acids. CDR3 nucleotide sequence: TGCAGTGCTAGAGATAGGCGGTGGGACAGGGGTAGCGAGCAGTACTTC. This sequence encodes CSARDRRWDRGSEQYF.

This chain joins TRBV11-2 and TRBJ1-2; TRBD1 might be the D (6 bases). V shed 1 base and J shed 3 bases, with 9 bases lying between them. The CDR3 consists of 14 residues. From germline, CDR1 is SGHAT and CDR2 FQNNGV. The CDR3 sequence: CASSLVAGDYGYTF. The CDR3 DNA follows: TGTGCCAGCAGCTTAGTCGCAGGGGACTATGGCTACACCTTC.

This clonotype was seen just once. At one of its ends the junction is not consistent with the germline gene, which may arise from a read error. The chain recombines TRBV6-5 with TRBJ2-7; no firm D call. Germline CDR1 reads MNHEY; CDR2 reads SVGAGI. CDR3 length equals 15 residues. CDR3 loop: CASSYSPSRLDEQYF. CDR3 coding DNA: TGCGCCAGCAGTTACTCGCCGTCCAGGCTAGACGAGCAGTACTTC.

The chain links TRBV19 to TRBJ2-1; tentative D call: TRBD2 (5 bases). The CDR3 runs 14 residues. Deletions cut 5 bases from V and 6 bases from J, with 14 bases between. CDR1 is LNHDA and CDR2 is SQIVND in the germline V gene (reference sequence). The CDR3 coding sequence is TGTGCCAGTAGTGGAGAAAGAGGGCTCAATGAGCAGTTCTTC. The encoded protein is CASSGERGLNEQFF.

The rearrangement links TRBV28 to TRBJ1-1; no reliable D call. The V end lost 0 bases, the J end lost 5 bases, and 4 bases lay between the germline ends. The CDR3 has 12 residues. Germline CDR1 reads MDHEN; CDR2 reads SYDVKM. The CDR3 DNA reads as TGTGCCAGCAGTTTATGGGAGACTGAAGCTTTCTTT. Its protein product is CASSLWETEAFF.

This clonotype has just a few counts. The rearrangement links TRBV9 to TRBJ2-5; the match to TRBD2 covers 11 bases. CDR1 SGDLS and CDR2 YYNGEE come from the germline V gene. CDR3 size: 15 residues. V shed 0 bases, J shed 5 bases, and the junction held 3 bases outside the gene matches. The CDR3 nucleotides are TGTGCCAGCAGCGTAGTGGGACTAGCGGAGGAGACCCAGTACTTC. It translates to CASSVVGLAEETQYF.

This sequence joins TRBV25-1 and TRBJ1-6; tentatively, D is TRBD1 (5 bases). The CDR3 has 15 amino acids. Trimming removed 3 bases from V and 10 bases from J, with 16 bases in between. Germline lookup yields CDR1 MGHDK and CDR2 SYGVNS. The CDR3 DNA reads TGTGCCAGCAGTGAGTCTGGGACGCTCGGATCACCCCTCCACTTT. Its protein is CASSESGTLGSPLHF.

V usage is TRBV9 and J usage is TRBJ2-3, with no clear D. V gave up 2 bases and J gave up 1 base, with 11 bases separating them. This CDR3 is 15 amino acids long. CDR1 and CDR2 (germline): SGDLS, YYNGEE. DNA of the CDR3: TGTGCCAGCAGCGTTTTCACGACTGGCACAGATACGCAGTATTTT. This encodes CASSVFTTGTDTQYF.

V and J are TRBV28 and TRBJ2-2; 8 bases fit TRBD2. In germline, CDR1 is MDHEN, CDR2 SYDVKM. Germline trimming cut 6 bases from V and 3 bases from J; bases unmatched to any gene: 6. The CDR3 is made up of 15 amino acids. In DNA form, the CDR3 reads TGTGCCAGCAGGAAGGGACTAGGGGACACCGGGGAGCTGTTTTTT. The encoded protein is CASRKGLGDTGELFF.

A note on this clonotype: One end of the junction varies from germline; a read error may be responsible. The V gene is TRBV4-2, the J gene TRBJ2-7, with 7 bases matching TRBD2. CDR3 length equals 16 residues. CDR1 is LGHNA, CDR2 YNFKEQ, per germline. Here the CDR3 reads CASSPRIGLADYEQNF. The CDR3 bases are TGTGCCAGCAGCCCCCGGATAGGGCTAGCGGACTACGAGCAGAACTTC.

Ten or more counts support this clonotype. The chain recombines TRBV20-1 with TRBJ1-5; a weak D match, TRBD1 (5 bases). The V gene lost 6 bases and the J gene lost 0 bases, with 12 bases spanning the gap. This CDR3 region has 14 residues. The germline CDR1 and CDR2 sequences are DFQATT and SNEGSKA (reference sequence). CDR3: CSAPVGDSNQPQHF. DNA of the CDR3: TGCAGTGCCCCCGTGGGGGATAGCAATCAGCCCCAGCATTTT.

This clonotype has a handful of counts. The chain couples TRBV7-2 to TRBJ1-4; 7 bases map to TRBD1. Trimming removed 6 bases from V and 8 bases from J; junction bases left unmatched: 9. From germline, CDR1 is SGHTA and CDR2 FQGNSA. The CDR3 is 14 residues long. CDR3 bases: TGTGCCAGCAGTTCAGACAGGGCAGACGAAAAACTGTTTTTT. It yields the protein CASSSDRADEKLFF.

The chain uses TRBV27 and TRBJ1-4, with D maybe TRBD1 (5 bases). The CDR3 consists of 15 residues. V gave up 5 bases and J gave up 6 bases, with 16 bases separating them. Germline values: CDR1 MNHEY, CDR2 SMNVEV (reference sequence). CDR3 amino acids: CASSGPRGADEKLFF. The DNA of the CDR3 is TGTGCCAGCAGTGGACCTCGTGGGGCTGATGAAAAACTGTTTTTT.